This T cell receptor (beta chain) was recovered during a study of Tregs in tolerant kidney transplant recipients. Study results and caveats: No direct test of biological reproducibility was done here.

Concerning this clone: Its specificity is unknown.

The nonmyeloablative bone marrow transplants came from related graft donors, with transient mixed chimerism. The CDR3 spans 11 residues. CDR1 is SGHTA, CDR2 FQGNSA, per germline. Trimming cost V 5 bases and J 4 bases, with 5 bases left between them. Libraries were prepared by immunoSEQ multiplex PCR; TCRdb keeps only in-frame clonotypes and omits some of them. The repertoire holds 80,000 or so clones, with roughly nine tenths as singletons. This receptor was obtained from a human patient who received a combined kidney and bone marrow transplant. Some T cells may trace back to the graft donor. The chain joins TRBV7-2 to TRBJ2-5; D gene ambiguous. Here the sequenced sample was CD4+ T cells from blood (PBMCs), taken 24 months after the transplant. This CDR3 is CASSTRETQYF. The CDR3 DNA is TGTGCCAGCAGCACCAGAGAGACCCAGTACTTC.